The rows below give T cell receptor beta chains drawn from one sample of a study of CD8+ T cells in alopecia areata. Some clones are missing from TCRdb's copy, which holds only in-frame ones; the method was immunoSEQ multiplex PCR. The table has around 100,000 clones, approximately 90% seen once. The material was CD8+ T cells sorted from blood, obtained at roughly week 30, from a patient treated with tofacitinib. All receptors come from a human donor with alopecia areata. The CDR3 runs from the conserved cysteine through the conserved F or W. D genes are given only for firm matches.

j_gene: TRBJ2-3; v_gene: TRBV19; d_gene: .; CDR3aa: CASSIVGGITDTQYF; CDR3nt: TGTGCCAGTAGTATTGTGGGCGGGATAACAGATACGCAGTATTTT
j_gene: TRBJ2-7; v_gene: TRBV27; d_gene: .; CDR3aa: CASKTGGTSYEQYF; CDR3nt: TGTGCCAGCAAAACTGGGGGCACCTCCTACGAGCAGTACTTC
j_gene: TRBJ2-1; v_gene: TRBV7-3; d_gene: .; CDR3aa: CASSLEGEGLFF; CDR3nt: TGTGCCAGCAGCTTAGAGGGTGAGGGGCTGTTCTTC
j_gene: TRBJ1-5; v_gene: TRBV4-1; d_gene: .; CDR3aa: CASSQGGPYSNQPQHF; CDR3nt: TGCGCCAGCAGCCAAGGAGGGCCATATAGCAATCAGCCCCAGCATTTT
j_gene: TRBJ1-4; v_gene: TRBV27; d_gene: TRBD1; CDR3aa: CASSLSIGDRAGEKLFF; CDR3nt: TGTGCCAGCAGTTTATCGATCGGGGACAGGGCAGGTGAAAAACTGTTTTTT
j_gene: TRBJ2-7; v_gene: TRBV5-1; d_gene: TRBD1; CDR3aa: CASSPGTGGLYEQYF; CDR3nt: TGCGCCAGCAGCCCTGGGACAGGAGGTCTCTACGAGCAGTACTTC
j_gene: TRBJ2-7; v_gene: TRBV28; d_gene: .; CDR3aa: CASRQGFPYEQYF; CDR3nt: TGTGCCAGCAGGCAGGGGTTTCCCTACGAGCAGTACTTC
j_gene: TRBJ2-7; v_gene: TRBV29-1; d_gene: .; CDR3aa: CSAILQSSYEQYF; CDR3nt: TGCAGCGCAATACTACAGAGCTCCTACGAGCAGTACTTC
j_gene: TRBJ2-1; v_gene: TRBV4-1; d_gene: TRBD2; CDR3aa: CASSPTGGIGVGEQFF; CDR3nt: TGCGCCAGCAGCCCAACCGGGGGGATTGGTGTCGGTGAGCAGTTCTTC
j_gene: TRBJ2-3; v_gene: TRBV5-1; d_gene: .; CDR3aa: CASSARDPPQDTQYF; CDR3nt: TGCGCCAGCAGCGCCCGGGATCCCCCTCAAGATACGCAGTATTTT
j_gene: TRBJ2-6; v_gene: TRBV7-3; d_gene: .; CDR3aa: CASSLLGSGANVLTF; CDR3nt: TGTGCCAGCAGCTTACTTGGCTCTGGGGCCAACGTCCTGACTTTC
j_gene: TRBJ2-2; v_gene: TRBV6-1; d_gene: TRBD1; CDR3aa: CASSGDRGPTGELFF; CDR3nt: TGTGCCAGCAGTGGGGACAGGGGCCCCACCGGGGAGCTGTTTTTT